The rows below give T cell receptor beta chains drawn from one sample of a study of T cell changes during pregnancy in multiple sclerosis. Repertoires were generated with immunoSEQ multiplex PCR, while TCRdb's copy carries only in-frame clones and drops some. Of over 55,000 clones detected, under 95% appear once; the ten largest clones hold around 3.5%. Specimen: CD8+ T cells from peripheral blood mononuclear cells, collected in the third trimester of pregnancy. These receptor sequences come from a female donor with multiple sclerosis, enrolled in a pregnancy study. Each CDR3 is given with its conserved first and last residue. The D gene is left open where the match is weak. Clone size appears in some rows only: once, few, many, or a class for an expanded clone.

TRBV7-8,-,TRBJ2-1,TRBD2,CASSSLSGNWNEQFF,TGTGCCAGCAGCTCACTTAGCGGGAATTGGAATGAGCAGTTCTTC
TRBV11-2,once,TRBJ1-1,-,CASSLDSNEAFF,TGTGCCAGCAGCTTAGACAGTAATGAAGCTTTCTTT
TRBV4-1,-,TRBJ2-3,-,CASSHLQPSTDTQYF,TGCGCCAGCAGCCACCTACAGCCTAGCACAGATACGCAGTATTTT
TRBV27,-,TRBJ1-5,-,CASSSHYDSNQPQHF,TGTGCCAGCAGTTCGCACTATGATAGCAATCAGCCCCAGCATTTT
TRBV7-9,-,TRBJ1-1,TRBD1,CASSIGTGFAFF,TGTGCCAGCAGCATCGGGACAGGGTTTGCTTTCTTT
TRBV4-1,-,TRBJ1-5,-,CASSQMGDRLGGNQPQHF,TGCGCCAGCAGCCAAATGGGTGACAGGCTAGGGGGAAATCAGCCCCAGCATTTT
TRBV5-4,-,TRBJ2-4,-,CASSINGEGENIQYF,TGTGCCAGCAGCATTAATGGGGAGGGGGAAAACATTCAGTACTTC
TRBV30,few,TRBJ2-7,TRBD2,CAQTLAGVYEQYF,TGTGCGCAAACACTAGCGGGAGTCTACGAGCAGTACTTC
TRBV5-1,-,TRBJ2-1,-,CASSFEGHNEQFF,TGCGCCAGCAGCTTTGAGGGCCACAATGAGCAGTTCTTC
TRBV7-3,once,TRBJ2-3,TRBD2,CASSLRGSGLPYTDTQYF,TGTGCCAGCAGCTTAAGGGGATCGGGACTACCTTACACAGATACGCAGTATTTT
TRBV11-2,-,TRBJ2-7,TRBD1,CASSSGTGGEQYF,TGTGCCAGCAGCTCCGGGACAGGGGGCGAGCAGTACTTC
TRBV11-3,-,TRBJ2-1,-,CASSLSPGPLHNEQFF,TGTGCCAGCAGCTTAAGCCCGGGTCCTCTTCACAATGAGCAGTTCTTC
TRBV9,-,TRBJ2-1,TRBD2,CASSPPGGGHEQFF,TGTGCCAGCAGCCCTCCCGGCGGGGGACATGAGCAGTTCTTC
TRBV27,-,TRBJ2-3,-,CASTVADTDTQYF,TGTGCCAGCACTGTAGCGGACACAGATACGCAGTATTTT
TRBV5-6,-,TRBJ2-7,-,CASSLAGLQYF,TGTGCCAGCAGCTTGGCGGGACTGCAGTACTTC
TRBV5-1,once,TRBJ2-1,TRBD1,CASSFSGTGEDEQFF,TGCGCCAGCAGCTTCTCCGGGACAGGGGAGGACGAGCAGTTCTTC
TRBV6-1,-,TRBJ2-2,-,CASSEAWQGGTGELFF,TGTGCCAGCAGTGAAGCTTGGCAGGGCGGCACCGGGGAGCTGTTTTTT
TRBV11-2,-,TRBJ2-7,TRBD1,CASGTGGLYEQYF,TGTGCCAGCGGGACAGGGGGCCTCTACGAGCAGTACTTC
TRBV28,-,TRBJ1-2,TRBD1,CASSFSGQQANYGYTF,TGTGCCAGCAGTTTTTCGGGACAGCAAGCTAACTATGGCTACACCTTC
TRBV27,-,TRBJ1-1,-,CASSIKGQQAFF,TGTGCCAGCAGCATCAAAGGACAGCAAGCTTTCTTT
TRBV4-1,-,TRBJ2-1,TRBD2,CASGLAGGPNEQFF,TGCGCCAGCGGACTAGCGGGAGGGCCGAATGAGCAGTTCTTC
TRBV4-3,once,TRBJ2-7,TRBD2,CASSQGVAGERGAYEQYF,TGCGCCAGCAGCCAAGGGGTAGCGGGAGAAAGAGGGGCCTACGAGCAGTACTTC
TRBV7-2,-,TRBJ2-1,TRBD2,CASRIGLAGSYNEQFF,TGTGCCAGCAGAATTGGACTAGCGGGATCCTACAATGAGCAGTTCTTC
TRBV28,-,TRBJ2-7,TRBD2,CASSFQEAGGPDEQYF,TGTGCCAGCAGTTTTCAGGAGGCGGGAGGGCCCGACGAGCAGTACTTC
TRBV6-5,-,TRBJ1-1,TRBD1,CASSYSKGGGIEAFF,TGTGCCAGCAGTTACTCGAAAGGGGGCGGAATTGAAGCTTTCTTT
TRBV4-1,-,TRBJ1-2,-,CASSQGGTIGGYTF,TGCGCCAGCAGCCAAGGAGGGACAATCGGCGGCTACACCTTC
TRBV13,-,TRBJ2-1,TRBD1,CASSERTGAWGTAYNEQFF,TGTGCCAGCAGCGAACGGACAGGGGCATGGGGGACTGCTTACAATGAGCAGTTCTTC
TRBV25-1,-,TRBJ2-5,TRBD2,CASSGQREMETQYF,TGTGCCAGCAGTGGACAGCGGGAGATGGAGACCCAGTACTTC
TRBV5-6,-,TRBJ1-2,TRBD1,CASSWGTGGGYTF,TGTGCCAGCAGCTGGGGGACAGGAGGCGGCTACACCTTC
TRBV11-2,-,TRBJ2-5,TRBD1,CASRGQGEETQYF,TGTGCCAGCAGAGGACAGGGGGAAGAGACCCAGTACTTC
TRBV27,once,TRBJ1-3,-,CASRPGAGNTIYF,TGTGCCAGCAGGCCGGGGGCTGGAAACACCATATATTTT
TRBV23-1,once,TRBJ1-1,-,CASRSSTEAFF,TGCGCCAGCAGGAGTTCGACTGAAGCTTTCTTT
TRBV14,-,TRBJ1-1,-,CASSQDRGGTEAFF,TGTGCCAGCAGCCAAGATCGAGGAGGGACTGAAGCTTTCTTT
TRBV11-2,-,TRBJ2-1,TRBD1,CASSPTDRGTSYNEQFF,TGTGCCAGCAGCCCAACAGACAGGGGAACGTCCTACAATGAGCAGTTCTTC
TRBV7-9,-,TRBJ2-1,-,CASSLVGLADYNEQFF,TGTGCCAGCAGCTTAGTCGGGCTAGCAGACTACAATGAGCAGTTCTTC
TRBV30,-,TRBJ2-6,-,CAWSGGSGANVLTF,TGTGCCTGGAGTGGAGGCTCTGGGGCCAACGTCCTGACTTTC
TRBV9,-,TRBJ2-7,-,CASSADGGHSYEQYF,TGTGCCAGCAGCGCGGACGGAGGGCACTCCTACGAGCAGTACTTC
TRBV4-3,-,TRBJ2-3,TRBD2,CASSQDSGRMDTQYF,TGCGCCAGCAGCCAAGACAGCGGGAGAATGGATACGCAGTATTTT
TRBV7-9,-,TRBJ2-3,-,CASSVSETDTQYF,TGTGCCAGCAGCGTGAGCGAAACAGATACGCAGTATTTT
TRBV6-1,few,TRBJ2-7,-,CASSEGPESREQYF,TGTGCCAGCAGTGAAGGGCCGGAGTCGCGCGAGCAGTACTTC
TRBV6-5,-,TRBJ2-3,TRBD2,CASSLTPGLAADTQYF,TGTGCCAGCAGTTTGACGCCGGGACTAGCAGCAGATACGCAGTATTTT
TRBV6-5,-,TRBJ2-1,-,CASSYFGGYNEQFF,TGTGCCAGCAGTTACTTCGGTGGCTACAATGAGCAGTTCTTC
TRBV10-1,once,TRBJ2-1,TRBD2,CASSDWREWDEQFF,TGCGCCAGCAGTGATTGGCGGGAGTGGGATGAGCAGTTCTTC
TRBV7-6,-,TRBJ2-3,TRBD2,CASSLPRGASGTKNTFTDTQYF,TGTGCCAGCAGCCTGCCCCGGGGGGCTAGCGGGACTAAAAACACATTCACAGATACGCAGTATTTT
TRBV7-9,-,TRBJ1-2,-,CASSPESTGINYGYTF,TGTGCCAGCAGCCCCGAGTCGACAGGAATTAACTATGGCTACACCTTC
TRBV7-6,-,TRBJ2-7,TRBD1,CASSLALGQVTYEQYF,TGTGCCAGCAGCTTAGCGCTGGGACAGGTAACCTACGAGCAGTACTTC
TRBV18,few,TRBJ1-2,-,CASSPAGVLDGYTF,TGTGCCAGCTCACCGGCAGGGGTCCTGGATGGCTACACCTTC
TRBV7-8,-,TRBJ2-3,TRBD1,CASSIDRGDTQYF,TGTGCCAGCAGCATAGACAGGGGAGATACGCAGTATTTT
TRBV4-2,-,TRBJ2-5,TRBD2,CASSQVRLAGEIQETQYF,TGTGCCAGCAGCCAAGTGAGATTAGCGGGAGAGATTCAAGAGACCCAGTACTTC
TRBV6-5,once,TRBJ1-2,-,CATEQGYGYTF,TGTGCCACCGAACAGGGATACGGCTACACCTTC